The clone carrying this TCR beta chain appeared a single time. The antigen remains unidentified. CDR1 MNHEY and CDR2 SVGAGI come from the germline V gene. Trimming stripped 7 bases from V and 4 bases from J, with 16 bases between. The CDR3 runs 14 residues. The table came from immunoSEQ multiplex PCR; TCRdb's copy has only in-frame clones and leaves some out. The sample has about 1 million clones; approximately 72% are singletons. The data are from a study of shared clonotypes between healthy human individuals. Study-level results: Naive subsets typically showed greater estimated richness than memory subsets. The generation probabilities recorded for non-shared clonotypes fell below those of clonotypes shared by all four donors. Sharing across a few donors was seen in 4% to 5% of naive CD4 clonotypes.

What was sequenced was memory CD4+ T cells sorted from blood. Subset in this sample: CD45RA-negative fraction. This receptor was obtained from a young man in good health. The chain joins TRBV6-5 to TRBJ2-5; D possibly corresponds to TRBD1 (6 bases). CDR3 DNA sequence: TGTGCCAGCAAAAGGGGGATATTAGGAGAGACCCAGTACTTC. Its protein product is CASKRGILGETQYF.